A single T cell receptor (beta chain) is shown here with its context. Its target is unknown. Sequencing used immunoSEQ multiplex PCR; TCRdb keeps in-frame clones, though not all of them. The sample has around 210,000 clones, less than 95% seen once; the top ten hold over 1.5%. This sample is part of a study of T cell responses to AZD1222 COVID-19 vaccine. Study-wide findings and caveats: Mostly white British, mostly female donors; authors suggested clonal diversity may be underestimated.

The sample was peripheral blood, taken 28 days after the second dose of the MenACWY control vaccine. The source is an adult who received the MenACWY meningococcal vaccine as a control.

CDR3 protein: CASSSLRGGNEQFF. Written as DNA, the CDR3 is TGTGCCAGCAGCTCGCTCAGGGGTGGGAATGAGCAGTTCTTC. This chain connects TRBV11-2 to TRBJ2-1; a possible D gene is TRBD1 (6 bases). Germline CDR1 SGHAT, CDR2 FQNNGV. Trimming left V 4 bases short and J 7 bases short, with 14 bases between. The CDR3 has 14 residues. Complete variable domain (other parts from reference TRBV11-2 and TRBJ2-1): EAGVAQSPRYKIIEKRQSVAFWCNPISGHATLYWYQQILGQGPKLLIQFQNNGVVDDSQLPKDRFSAERLKGVDSTLKIQPAKLEDSAVYLCASSSLRGGNEQFFGPGTRLTVL.